The next 30 T cell receptor beta chains were all read from a single sample in a study of T cell repertoires in cytomegalovirus infection. These TCRs are of unknown antigen specificity. Via MiXCR, TCRdb re-called the reads, giving one row per CDR3 protein. The repertoire holds approximately 990,000 distinct CDR3 sequences, with 30% to 40% as singletons. Material: cultured CD8+ T cells from PBMCs, obtained from culture after CMV antigen stimulation. The receptor source for this set is a human donor in good health (CMV status not recorded). Some clones in this sample may be carry-over from other donors' samples.

This clonotype came up many times. This rearrangement joins TRBV27 to TRBJ1-2; TRBD1 is a possible D gene (5 bases). The CDR3 consists of 16 residues. Trimming took 5 bases from V and 0 from J, leaving 16 bases between them. The germline V gene has CDR1 MNHEY and CDR2 SMNVEV (reference sequence). CDR3 coding DNA: TGTGCCAGCAGTGACGGGACGGCCCTCGCTAACTATGGCTACACCTTC. This gives the protein CASSDGTALANYGYTF.

The rearrangement links TRBV5-6 to TRBJ1-2; D may be TRBD1 (6 bases). The germline V gene encodes CDR1 SGHDT and CDR2 YYEEEE. This CDR3 is 16 amino acids long. V lost 0 bases, J lost 5 bases, and 17 bases lay in between. The CDR3 here is CASSLAGDNIPYGYTF. The CDR3, as DNA: TGTGCCAGCAGCTTGGCCGGGGACAATATTCCATATGGCTACACCTTC.

V usage is TRBV7-6 and J usage is TRBJ2-4; D call uncertain. V lost 0 bases and J 2 bases, leaving 8 bases between the germline ends. This CDR3 comprises 15 residues. Germline V gene lookup returns CDR1 SGHVS and CDR2 FNYEAQ. The CDR3 DNA reads TGTGCCAGCAGCTTAGCGTCGGGTCCCAAAAACATTCAGTACTTC. As protein: CASSLASGPKNIQYF.

This clonotype was counted only a few times. The gene calls are TRBV6-1 and TRBJ2-1; D gene unclear. Per the germline V gene, CDR1 is MNHNS and CDR2 is SASEGT. This CDR3 has 14 amino acids. V gave up 3 bases and J gave up 4 bases, with 10 bases separating them. CDR3 sequence: CASSEIVQYNEQFF. The CDR3 coding sequence is TGTGCCAGCAGTGAGATTGTACAATACAATGAGCAGTTCTTC.

This clonotype was seen more than once but under ten times. The chain has TRBV19 and TRBJ1-1; D is unresolved. The germline V gene encodes CDR1 LNHDA and CDR2 SQIVND (reference sequence). The CDR3 runs 11 residues. V lost 3 bases, J lost 7 bases, and 6 bases lay in between. CDR3 coding DNA: TGTGCCAGTAGTATTGTGGATGAAGCTTTCTTT. It specifies CASSIVDEAFF.

This clonotype was observed a few times. This chain joins TRBV6-2 or TRBV6-3 and TRBJ1-4, with D possibly being TRBD1 (5 bases). The CDR3 runs 16 residues. V lost 6 bases and J 5 bases, leaving 19 bases between the germline ends. Germline CDR1 MNHEY, CDR2 SVGEGT. The DNA of the CDR3 is TGTGCCAGCAGCTCCGGGACGCATCTTAGGAATGAAAAACTGTTTTTT. It codes for CASSSGTHLRNEKLFF.

The rearrangement links TRBV7-2 to TRBJ1-5; maybe TRBD1 (5 bases). Germline lookup yields CDR1 SGHTA and CDR2 FQGNSA. Trimming removed 5 bases from V and 5 bases from J, with 16 bases in between. This CDR3 has 15 amino acids. In DNA form, the CDR3 reads TGTGCCAGCAGCAGAAGCTGGGACTCAGATCAGCCCCAGCATTTT. Protein product: CASSRSWDSDQPQHF.

The sample holds a few counts of this clonotype. The chain joins TRBV7-6 to TRBJ2-1, with a tentative D call TRBD1 (6 bases). The CDR3 spans 16 residues. Germline assignment: CDR1 SGHVS and CDR2 FNYEAQ. Trimming left V 5 bases short and J 4 bases short, with 18 bases between. CDR3 amino acids: CASSQFRDNQYNEQFF. The DNA for the CDR3 is TGTGCCAGCAGCCAATTTCGGGACAACCAATACAATGAGCAGTTCTTC.

This clonotype was recorded at least ten times. The rearrangement joins TRBV12-3 or TRBV12-4 to TRBJ2-3, with 7 bases fitting TRBD2. V lost 3 bases to trimming and J lost 2 bases; unmatched junction nucleotides: 5. The CDR3 runs to 15 residues. The CDR3 DNA reads TGTGCCAGCAGTTTCAGTAGCGGGCCCACAGATACGCAGTATTTT. As protein: CASSFSSGPTDTQYF.

This clonotype was found many times. This sequence joins TRBV7-2 and TRBJ2-2; a possible D gene is TRBD1 (5 bases). CDR3 length: 12 amino acids. Germline V gene lookup returns CDR1 SGHTA and CDR2 FQGNSA. V gave up 5 bases and J gave up 6 bases, with 7 bases separating them. CDR3 sequence (DNA): TGTGCCAGCAGCCCAGGGCCCGGGGAGCTGTTTTTT. Its protein product is CASSPGPGELFF.

This clonotype was observed a few times. The J gene is TRBJ1-1, the V gene TRBV7-9; 9 bases match TRBD1. This CDR3 spans 15 amino acids. The germline gives CDR1 SEHNR, CDR2 FQNEAQ (reference sequence). V dropped 5 bases and J dropped 3; count of bases not matched to a gene: 7. The CDR3 protein is CASSEKRTGDTEAFF. DNA for the CDR3: TGTGCCAGCAGCGAAAAGCGGACAGGGGACACTGAAGCTTTCTTT.

This chain joins TRBV7-6 and TRBJ2-2, with TRBD1 identical over 7 bases. J was trimmed by 2 bases and V by 2 bases; bases with no gene match: 11. Germline values: CDR1 SGHVS, CDR2 FNYEAQ. CDR3 length equals 18 residues. For the CDR3, the DNA is TGTGCCAGCAGCTTAACCTTAGGACAGGAGACTAACACCGGGGAGCTGTTTTTT. This sequence encodes CASSLTLGQETNTGELFF.

Only a few counts were recorded for this clonotype. The chain couples TRBV6-2 or TRBV6-3 to TRBJ1-6; D unresolved. The CDR3 runs to 16 residues. Germline V gene sequence: CDR1 MNHEY, CDR2 SVGEGT. Trimming removed 8 bases from V and 2 bases from J, with 16 bases in between. The CDR3 nucleotides read TGTGCCAGCCGACCGGAGTTGATCGCCTATAATTCACCCCTCCACTTT. Protein sequence: CASRPELIAYNSPLHF.

The V and J genes are TRBV5-6 and TRBJ2-1, with D possibly being TRBD2 (6 bases). The V gene's germline CDR1 is SGHDT and CDR2 YYEEEE. There are 13 residues in the CDR3. V gave up 8 bases and J gave up 4 bases, with 13 bases separating them. CDR3 residues: CASGYGTYNEQFF. In DNA, the CDR3 is TGTGCCAGTGGTTACGGGACTTACAATGAGCAGTTCTTC.

The chain carries TRBV11-2 and TRBJ1-1; TRBD1 is a possible D gene (5 bases). V was shortened by 5 bases and J by 3 bases, with 22 bases between the two germline ends. Germline V lookup: CDR1 SGHAT, CDR2 FQNNGV. The CDR3 loop spans 17 amino acids. The CDR3 nucleotides are TGTGCCAGCAGCCCATGGGGCGGGGTAAAGAAGGACACTGAAGCTTTCTTT. Translated, it gives CASSPWGGVKKDTEAFF.

The V and J genes are TRBV6-6 and TRBJ1-1; TRBD1 matches at 7 bases. The CDR3 loop spans 19 amino acids. Per the germline V gene, CDR1 is MNHNY and CDR2 is SVGAGI (reference sequence). V gave up 2 bases and J gave up 7 bases; unmatched junction bases: 22. In DNA, the CDR3 is TGTGCCAGCAGTTACGGGGGACACAGGGGCCCCGGACGGCAGGGTGAAGCTTTCTTT. Amino acid sequence: CASSYGGHRGPGRQGEAFF.

This clonotype has just a few counts. The chain couples TRBV27 to TRBJ2-7; the D gene is possibly TRBD1 (5 bases). This CDR3 is 14 amino acids long. V lost 2 bases to trimming and J lost 1 base, with 9 bases between them. Germline assignment: CDR1 MNHEY and CDR2 SMNVEV (reference sequence). The CDR3 spells CASSLQGKSYEQYF. CDR3 nucleotides: TGTGCCAGCAGTTTACAGGGAAAATCCTACGAGCAGTACTTC.

The chain uses TRBV24-1 and TRBJ2-1; a weak D match, TRBD1 (5 bases). The V gene lost 1 base and the J gene lost 9 bases, with 9 bases spanning the gap. CDR1 and CDR2 (germline): KGHDR, SFDVKD. The length of the CDR3 is 13 residues. The CDR3 nucleotides are TGTGCCACCAGTGATTTCAAGGGGTCTGAGCAGTTCTTC. It is translated as CATSDFKGSEQFF.

This clonotype occurred many times. The junction and the germline gene differ at one end; a read error may be behind it. The chain combines TRBV7-7 with TRBJ2-2, with D possibly being TRBD1 or TRBD2 (5 bases each). Germline V gene lookup returns CDR1 SSHAT and CDR2 FNYEAQ (reference sequence). CDR3 length: 16 residues. CDR3 nucleotide sequence: TGTGCTAGCAGCCAGGGACGGATGGTAAACACCGGGGAGCTGTTTTTT. It encodes CASSQGRMVNTGELFF.

The chain carries TRBV6-5 and TRBJ2-3; TRBD2 matches 7 bases. CDR1 is MNHEY and CDR2 is SVGAGI in the germline V gene. This CDR3 region has 16 residues. After removal of 1 base from V and 0 bases from J, the junction contained 4 bases not matched to a gene. The CDR3 DNA follows: TGTGCCAGCAGTTACTGGGGCGGGGGTAGCACAGATACGCAGTATTTT. It translates to CASSYWGGGSTDTQYF.

The chain couples TRBV29-1 to TRBJ2-1; D gene ambiguous. Trimming cost V 6 bases and J 3 bases, with 12 bases left between them. Germline V lookup: CDR1 SQVTM, CDR2 ANQGSEA. This CDR3 region has 13 residues. The CDR3 DNA follows: TGCAGCGTCCCCGGTAGGGACTACAATGAGCAGTTCTTC. This encodes CSVPGRDYNEQFF.

This clonotype was counted only a few times. This chain links TRBV12-3 or TRBV12-4 with TRBJ1-1; 8 bases are a match to TRBD1. V gave up 7 bases and J gave up 3 bases; unmatched junction bases: 7. This CDR3 comprises 14 residues. The CDR3 DNA reads as TGTGCCAGCACCCCGGACAGGGAGCACACTGAAGCTTTCTTT. This codes for CASTPDREHTEAFF.

There are a few counts of this clonotype. V is TRBV2 and J is TRBJ1-1; D is unclear. CDR3 length: 15 residues. Trimming removed 7 bases from V and 1 base from J, with 16 bases in between. Germline V gene lookup returns CDR1 SNHLY and CDR2 FYNNEI. The CDR3 sequence is CASMEYSYTNTEAFF. DNA for the CDR3: TGTGCCAGCATGGAATACTCCTACACGAACACTGAAGCTTTCTTT.

The chain combines TRBV13 with TRBJ2-7; 11 nucleotides align to TRBD1. The CDR3 spans 16 residues. The germline gives CDR1 PRHDT, CDR2 FYEKMQ (reference sequence). After removal of 5 bases from V and 2 bases from J, the junction contained 8 bases not matched to a gene. The CDR3 protein is CASSPPGTGGPYEQYF. In DNA, the CDR3 is TGTGCCAGCAGCCCCCCGGGGACAGGGGGACCCTACGAGCAGTACTTC.

The chain carries TRBV9 and TRBJ2-2; the D gene is possibly TRBD2 (5 bases). The length of the CDR3 is 15 residues. V was pared by 0 bases and J by 3 bases, with 9 bases between. Germline V gene lookup returns CDR1 SGDLS and CDR2 YYNGEE. The CDR3 nucleotides read TGTGCCAGCAGCGTAGAAGGGAGCCACACCGGGGAGCTGTTTTTT. Amino acids: CASSVEGSHTGELFF.

The chain combines TRBV27 with TRBJ2-7; D may be TRBD1 (5 bases). The CDR3 has 16 amino acids. Germline V gene lookup returns CDR1 MNHEY and CDR2 SMNVEV (reference sequence). Trimming cost V 3 bases and J 4 bases, with 19 bases left between them. CDR3 sequence (DNA): TGTGCCAGCAGTTTTGTGGCAGGGATGACCCTATACGAGCAGTACTTC. Amino acid sequence: CASSFVAGMTLYEQYF.

Points on this clonotype: The germline gene is not matched at one end of the junction; a read error may be the cause. This rearrangement joins TRBV12-5 to TRBJ2-7, with 9 bases aligning to TRBD1. This CDR3 is 14 amino acids long. Looked up from germline, CDR1 is LGHNT and CDR2 is FRNRAP. The CDR3 loop reads CASGGTGPSYEQYF. CDR3 in DNA: TGTGCTAGTGGGGGGACAGGGCCCAGCTACGAGCAGTACTTT.

This clonotype was counted many times. This CDR3 is CASSLSVAGGGQETQYF. The CDR3 DNA sequence: TGTGCCAGCAGTTTATCGGTGGCAGGGGGGGGCCAAGAGACCCAGTACTTC. V is TRBV27 and J is TRBJ2-5; D is tentatively TRBD1 or TRBD2 (7 bases each). Trimming took off 0 bases at V and 1 base at J, with 15 bases between the two ends. The CDR3 extends over 17 amino acids. Germline CDR1 and CDR2: MNHEY and SMNVEV (reference sequence).

This sequence joins TRBV2 and TRBJ2-5; D unclear. This CDR3 contains 14 residues. Germline values: CDR1 SNHLY, CDR2 FYNNEI. Trimming cost V 0 bases and J 7 bases, with 12 bases left between them. The CDR3 region is CASSEAPDPGTQYF. The CDR3 nucleotides are TGTGCCAGCAGTGAAGCGCCTGACCCGGGGACCCAGTACTTC.

V usage is TRBV28 and J usage is TRBJ1-1; TRBD1 might be the D (6 bases). The length of the CDR3 is 17 residues. Trimming shortened V by 4 bases and J by 4 bases, and 22 bases separated the two germline ends. Germline loops: CDR1 MDHEN, CDR2 SYDVKM. The CDR3 sequence is CASSSAFEDSLLTEAFF. The CDR3 nucleotides are TGTGCCAGCAGTTCCGCCTTTGAGGACAGTCTACTCACTGAAGCTTTCTTT.